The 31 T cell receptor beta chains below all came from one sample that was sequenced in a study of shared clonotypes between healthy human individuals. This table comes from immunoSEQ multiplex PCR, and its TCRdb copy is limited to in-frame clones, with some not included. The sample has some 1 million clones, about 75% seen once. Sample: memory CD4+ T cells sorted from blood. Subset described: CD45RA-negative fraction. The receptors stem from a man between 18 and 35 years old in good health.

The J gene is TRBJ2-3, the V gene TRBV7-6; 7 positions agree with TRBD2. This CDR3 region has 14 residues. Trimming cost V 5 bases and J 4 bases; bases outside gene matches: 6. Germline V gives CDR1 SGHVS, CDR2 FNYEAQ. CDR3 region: CASSTTGGPDTQYF. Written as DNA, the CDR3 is TGTGCCAGCAGCACTACGGGGGGACCAGATACGCAGTATTTT.

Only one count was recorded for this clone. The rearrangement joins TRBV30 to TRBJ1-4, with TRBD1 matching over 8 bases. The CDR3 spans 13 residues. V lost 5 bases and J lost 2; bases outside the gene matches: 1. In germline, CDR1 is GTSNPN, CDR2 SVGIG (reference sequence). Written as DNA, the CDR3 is TGTGCCTGGCAGGGGGCGACTAATGAAAAACTGTTTTTT. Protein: CAWQGATNEKLFF.

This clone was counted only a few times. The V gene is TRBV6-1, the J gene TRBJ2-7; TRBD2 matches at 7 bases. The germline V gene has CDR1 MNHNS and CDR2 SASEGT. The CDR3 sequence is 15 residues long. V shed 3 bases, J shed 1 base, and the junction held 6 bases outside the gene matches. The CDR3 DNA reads TGTGCCAGCAGTGAGAGTGCGGGAGTTTCCTACGAGCAGTACTTC. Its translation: CASSESAGVSYEQYF.

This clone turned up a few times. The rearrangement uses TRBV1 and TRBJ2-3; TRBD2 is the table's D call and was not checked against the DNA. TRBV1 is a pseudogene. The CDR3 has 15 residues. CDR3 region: CTSSSTSGGPDTQYF. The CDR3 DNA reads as TGCACCAGCAGCTCGACTAGCGGGGGGCCAGATACGCAGTATTTT.

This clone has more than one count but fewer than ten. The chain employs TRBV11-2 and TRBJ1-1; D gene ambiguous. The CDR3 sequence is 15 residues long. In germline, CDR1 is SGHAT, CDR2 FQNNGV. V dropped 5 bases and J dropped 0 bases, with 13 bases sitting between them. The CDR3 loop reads CASSPSGGMNTEAFF. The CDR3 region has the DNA TGTGCCAGCAGCCCCTCGGGAGGGATGAACACTGAAGCTTTCTTT.

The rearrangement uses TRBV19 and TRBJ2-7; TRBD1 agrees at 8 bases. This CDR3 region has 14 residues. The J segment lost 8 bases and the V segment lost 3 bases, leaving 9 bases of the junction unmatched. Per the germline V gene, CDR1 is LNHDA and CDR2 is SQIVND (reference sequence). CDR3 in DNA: TGTGCCAGTAGTATTGAGGCAGGGGGCGGTAAGCAGTACTTC. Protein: CASSIEAGGGKQYF.

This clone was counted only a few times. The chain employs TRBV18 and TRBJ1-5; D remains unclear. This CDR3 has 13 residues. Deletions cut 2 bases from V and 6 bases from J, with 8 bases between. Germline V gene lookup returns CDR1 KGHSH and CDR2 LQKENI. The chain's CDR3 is CASSPKRSQPQHF. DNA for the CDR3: TGTGCCAGCTCACCAAAAAGGAGTCAGCCCCAGCATTTT.

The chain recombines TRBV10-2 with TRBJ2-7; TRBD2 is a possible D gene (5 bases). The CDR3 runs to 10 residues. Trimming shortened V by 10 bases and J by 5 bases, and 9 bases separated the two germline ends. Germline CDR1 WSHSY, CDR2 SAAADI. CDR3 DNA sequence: TGCGCCACCCGGGGTAACGAGCAGTACTTC. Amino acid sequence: CATRGNEQYF.

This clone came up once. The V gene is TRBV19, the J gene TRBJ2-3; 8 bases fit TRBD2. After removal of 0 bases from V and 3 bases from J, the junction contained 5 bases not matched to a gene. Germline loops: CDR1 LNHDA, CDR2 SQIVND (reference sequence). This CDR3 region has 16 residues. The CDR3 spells CASSIDGGLGTDTQYF. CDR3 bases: TGTGCCAGTAGTATAGATGGGGGACTAGGGACAGATACGCAGTATTTT.

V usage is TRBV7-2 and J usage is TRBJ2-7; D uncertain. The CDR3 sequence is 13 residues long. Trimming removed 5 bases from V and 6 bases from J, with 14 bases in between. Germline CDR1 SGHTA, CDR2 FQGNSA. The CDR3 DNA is TGTGCCAGCAGCCCAGAAGGGTTCAGCGAGCAGTACTTC. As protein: CASSPEGFSEQYF.

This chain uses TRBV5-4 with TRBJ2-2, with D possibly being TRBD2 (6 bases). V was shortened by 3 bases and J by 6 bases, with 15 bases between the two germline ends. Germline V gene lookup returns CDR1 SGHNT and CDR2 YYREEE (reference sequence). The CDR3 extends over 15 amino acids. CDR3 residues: CASSSAGIKAGELFF. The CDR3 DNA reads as TGTGCCAGCAGCTCGGCGGGAATCAAGGCCGGGGAGCTGTTTTTT. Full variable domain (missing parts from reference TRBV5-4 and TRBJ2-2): ETGVTQSPTHLIKTRGQQVTLRCSSQSGHNTVSWYQQALGQGPQFIFQYYREEENGRGNFPPRFSGLQFPNYSSELNVNALELDDSALYLCASSSAGIKAGELFFGEGSRLTVL.

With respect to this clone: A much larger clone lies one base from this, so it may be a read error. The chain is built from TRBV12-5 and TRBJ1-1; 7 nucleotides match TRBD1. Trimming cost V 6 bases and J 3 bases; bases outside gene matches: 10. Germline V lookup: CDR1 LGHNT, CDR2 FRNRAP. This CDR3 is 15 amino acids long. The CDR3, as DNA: TGTGCTAGTGGGCGGGGACAGATCATGGACACTGAAGCTTTCTTT. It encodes CASGRGQIMDTEAFF.

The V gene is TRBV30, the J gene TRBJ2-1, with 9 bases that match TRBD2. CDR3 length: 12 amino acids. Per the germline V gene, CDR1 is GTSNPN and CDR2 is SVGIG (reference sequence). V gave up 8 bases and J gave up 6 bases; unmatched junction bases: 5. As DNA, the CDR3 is TGTGCCCTGAGCGGGGGGAGCAATGAGCAGTTCTTC. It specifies CALSGGSNEQFF.

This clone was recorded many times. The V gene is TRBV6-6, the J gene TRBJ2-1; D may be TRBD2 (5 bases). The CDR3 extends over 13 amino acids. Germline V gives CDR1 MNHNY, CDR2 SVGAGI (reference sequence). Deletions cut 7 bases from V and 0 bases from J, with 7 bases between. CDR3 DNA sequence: TGTGCCAGCACCCGGGACTCCTACAATGAGCAGTTCTTC. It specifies CASTRDSYNEQFF.

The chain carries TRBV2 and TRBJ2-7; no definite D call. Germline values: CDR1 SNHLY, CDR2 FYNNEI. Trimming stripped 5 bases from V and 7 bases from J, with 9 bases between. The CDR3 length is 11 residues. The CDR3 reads CASSTTREQYF. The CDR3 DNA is TGTGCCAGCAGTACGACGAGGGAGCAGTACTTC.

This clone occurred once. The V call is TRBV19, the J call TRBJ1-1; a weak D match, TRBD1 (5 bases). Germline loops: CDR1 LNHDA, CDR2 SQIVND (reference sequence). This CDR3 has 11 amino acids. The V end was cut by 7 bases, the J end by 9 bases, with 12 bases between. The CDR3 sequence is CASNFPGQAFF. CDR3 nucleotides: TGTGCCAGTAACTTCCCAGGGCAAGCTTTCTTT.

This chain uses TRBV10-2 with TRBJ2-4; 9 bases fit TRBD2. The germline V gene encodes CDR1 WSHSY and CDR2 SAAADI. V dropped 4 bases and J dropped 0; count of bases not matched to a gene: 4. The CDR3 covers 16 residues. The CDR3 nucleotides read TGCGCCAGCAGTGCGCGGGGGGGTGCAGCCAAAAACATTCAGTACTTC. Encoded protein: CASSARGGAAKNIQYF.

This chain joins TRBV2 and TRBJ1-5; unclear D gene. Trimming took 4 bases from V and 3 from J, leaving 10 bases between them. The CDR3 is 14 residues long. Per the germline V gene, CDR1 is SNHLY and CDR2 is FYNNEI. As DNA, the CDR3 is TGTGCCAGCAGTGGATTGGTAGTCAATCAGCCCCAGCATTTT. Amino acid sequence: CASSGLVVNQPQHF.

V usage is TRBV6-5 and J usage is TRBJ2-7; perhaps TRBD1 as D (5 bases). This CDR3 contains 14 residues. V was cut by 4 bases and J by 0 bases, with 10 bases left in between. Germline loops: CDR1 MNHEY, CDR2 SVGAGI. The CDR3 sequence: CASSSDTSSYEQYF. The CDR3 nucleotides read TGTGCCAGCAGTTCGGACACGAGCTCCTACGAGCAGTACTTC.

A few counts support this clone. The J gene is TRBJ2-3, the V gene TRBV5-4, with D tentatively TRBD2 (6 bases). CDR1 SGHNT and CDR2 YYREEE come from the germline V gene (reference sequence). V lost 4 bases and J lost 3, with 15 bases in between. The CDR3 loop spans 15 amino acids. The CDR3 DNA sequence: TGTGCCAGCAGCAGGGGTAGCGGATTTACAGATACGCAGTATTTT. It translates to CASSRGSGFTDTQYF.

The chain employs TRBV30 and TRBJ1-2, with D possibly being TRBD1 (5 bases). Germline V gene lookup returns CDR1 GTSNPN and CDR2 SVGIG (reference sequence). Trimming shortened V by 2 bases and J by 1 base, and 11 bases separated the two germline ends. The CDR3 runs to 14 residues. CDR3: CAWSSQGGNYGYTF. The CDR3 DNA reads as TGTGCCTGGAGTTCTCAGGGCGGTAACTATGGCTACACCTTC.

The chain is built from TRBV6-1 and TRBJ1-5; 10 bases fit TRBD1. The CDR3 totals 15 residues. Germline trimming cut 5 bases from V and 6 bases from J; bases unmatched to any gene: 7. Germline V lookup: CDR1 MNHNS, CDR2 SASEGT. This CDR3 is CASSFRQGASQPQHF. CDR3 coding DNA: TGTGCCAGCAGTTTTCGACAGGGGGCAAGTCAGCCCCAGCATTTT.

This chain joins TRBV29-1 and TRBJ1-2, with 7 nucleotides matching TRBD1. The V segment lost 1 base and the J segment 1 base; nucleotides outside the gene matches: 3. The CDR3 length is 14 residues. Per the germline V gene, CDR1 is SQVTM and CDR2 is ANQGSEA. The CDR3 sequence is CSVEGRDSNYGYTF. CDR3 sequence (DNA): TGCAGCGTTGAAGGCCGGGACAGTAACTATGGCTACACCTTC.

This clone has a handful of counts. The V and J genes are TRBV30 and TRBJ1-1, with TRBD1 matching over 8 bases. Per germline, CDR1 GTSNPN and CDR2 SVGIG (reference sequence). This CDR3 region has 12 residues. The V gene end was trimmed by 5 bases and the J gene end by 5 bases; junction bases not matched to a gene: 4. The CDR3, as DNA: TGTGCCTGGGACAGGGGATCAACTGAAGCTTTCTTT. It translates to CAWDRGSTEAFF. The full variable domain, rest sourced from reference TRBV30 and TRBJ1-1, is SQTIHQWPATLVQPVGSPLSLECTVEGTSNPNLYWYRQAAGRGLQLLFYSVGIGQISSEVPQNLSASRPQDRQFILSSKKLLLSDSGFYLCAWDRGSTEAFFGQGTRLTVV.

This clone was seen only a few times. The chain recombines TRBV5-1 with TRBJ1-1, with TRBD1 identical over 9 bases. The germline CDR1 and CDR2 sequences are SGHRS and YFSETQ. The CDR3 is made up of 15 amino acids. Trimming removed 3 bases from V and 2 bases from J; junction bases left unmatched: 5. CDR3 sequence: CASSSGTGINTEAFF. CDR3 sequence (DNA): TGCGCCAGCAGCTCGGGGACAGGGATCAACACTGAAGCTTTCTTT.

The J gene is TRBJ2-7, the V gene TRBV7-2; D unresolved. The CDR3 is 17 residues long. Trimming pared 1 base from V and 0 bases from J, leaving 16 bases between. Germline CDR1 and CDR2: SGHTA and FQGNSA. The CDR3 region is CASSLEGRFSYSYEQYF. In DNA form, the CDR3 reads TGTGCCAGCAGCTTAGAAGGTCGCTTTTCTTACTCCTACGAGCAGTACTTC.

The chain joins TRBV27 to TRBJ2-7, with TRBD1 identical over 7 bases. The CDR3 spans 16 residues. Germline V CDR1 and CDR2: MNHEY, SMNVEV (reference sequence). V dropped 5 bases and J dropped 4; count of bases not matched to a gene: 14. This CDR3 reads CASSGMNRGKSYEQYF. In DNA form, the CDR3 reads TGTGCCAGCAGTGGTATGAACAGGGGAAAGTCGTACGAGCAGTACTTC.

The chain's CDR3 is CASGDLGVGNTEAFF. Written as DNA, the CDR3 is TGTGCCAGCGGCGACTTAGGGGTGGGGAACACTGAAGCTTTCTTT. The J gene is TRBJ1-1, the V gene TRBV2, with D maybe TRBD1 (5 bases). Per the germline V gene, CDR1 is SNHLY and CDR2 is FYNNEI. Trimming took off 8 bases at V and 1 base at J, with 17 bases between the two ends. The CDR3 sequence is 15 residues long.

DNA for the CDR3: TGTGCCAGCAGCGGCCAGACAGGGTTCGACCAGCCCCAGCATTTT. Protein product: CASSGQTGFDQPQHF. The V and J genes are TRBV5-8 and TRBJ1-5, with 7 bases matching TRBD1. Germline CDR1 reads SGHTS; CDR2 reads YDEGEE. V lost 4 bases, J lost 7 bases, and 11 bases stayed unmatched. The CDR3 covers 15 residues.

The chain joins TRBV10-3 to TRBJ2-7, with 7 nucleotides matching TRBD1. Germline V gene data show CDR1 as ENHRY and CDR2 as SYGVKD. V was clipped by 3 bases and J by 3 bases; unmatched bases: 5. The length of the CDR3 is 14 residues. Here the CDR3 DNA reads TGTGCCATCAGTGATGGTCGGGACAGCTACGAGCAGTACTTC. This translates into CAISDGRDSYEQYF.

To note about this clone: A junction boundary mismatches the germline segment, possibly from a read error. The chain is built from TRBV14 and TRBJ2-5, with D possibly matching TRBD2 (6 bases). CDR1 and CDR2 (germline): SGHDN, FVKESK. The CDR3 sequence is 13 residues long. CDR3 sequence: CASSQDLAGTPNF. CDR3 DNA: TGTGCCAGCAGCCAAGATCTTGCGGGGACCCCAAACTTC. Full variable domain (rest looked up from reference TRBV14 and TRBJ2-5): EAGVTQFPSHSVIEKGQTVTLRCDPISGHDNLYWYRRVMGKEIKFLLHFVKESKQDESGMPNNRFLAERTGGTYSTLKVQPAELEDSGVYFCASSQDLAGTPNFGPGTRLLVL.